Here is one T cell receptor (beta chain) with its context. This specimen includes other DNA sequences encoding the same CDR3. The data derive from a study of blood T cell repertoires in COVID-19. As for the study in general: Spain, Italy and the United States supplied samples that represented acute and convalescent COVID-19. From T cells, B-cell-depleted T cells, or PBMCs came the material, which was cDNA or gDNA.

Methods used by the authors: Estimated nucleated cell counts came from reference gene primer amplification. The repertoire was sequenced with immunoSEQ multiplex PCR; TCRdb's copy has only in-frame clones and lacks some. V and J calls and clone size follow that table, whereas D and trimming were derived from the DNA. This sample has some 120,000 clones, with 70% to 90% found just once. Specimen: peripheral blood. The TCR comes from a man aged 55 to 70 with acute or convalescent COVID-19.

The CDR3 region has the DNA TGTGCCACCAGTGACCCGTACGAGCAGTACTTC. This sequence encodes CATSDPYEQYF. The chain couples TRBV24-1 to TRBJ2-7; D is unclear. The V end was cut by 4 bases, the J end by 4 bases, with 4 bases between. This CDR3 is built from 11 residues. Germline V CDR1 and CDR2: KGHDR, SFDVKD.